These 8 T cell receptor beta chains came from one sample sequenced in a study of blood T cell repertoires in COVID-19. TCRdb's copy holds only in-frame clones and misses some; the assay was immunoSEQ multiplex PCR. The sample yields about 430,000 clones, 70% to 90% seen once. The sequenced sample was PBMCs or T cells enriched from blood (not recorded which). These receptors all come from a woman in her twenties or thirties with acute COVID-19.

This clone came up a few times. The chain combines TRBV29-1 with TRBJ1-1; 9 nucleotides match TRBD1. There are 20 residues in the CDR3. The V gene's germline CDR1 is SQVTM and CDR2 ANQGSEA. Trimming cost V 4 bases and J 1 base; bases outside gene matches: 22. The DNA for the CDR3 is TGCAGCGTTGTAGTTCGGGGCTCCGGGACAGGGCGCTACTCGAACACTGAAGCTTTCTTT. It is translated as CSVVVRGSGTGRYSNTEAFF. Full variable domain (missing parts from reference TRBV29-1 and TRBJ1-1): SAVISQKPSRDICQRGTSLTIQCQVDSQVTMMFWYRQQPGQSLTLIATANQGSEATYESGFVIDKFPISRPNLTFSTLTVSNMSPEDSSIYLCSVVVRGSGTGRYSNTEAFFGQGTRLTVV.

This chain joins TRBV24-1 and TRBJ2-3, with TRBD1 matching 7 bases. Unmatched junction bases numbered 8, after V lost 9 bases and J lost 3 bases. The length of the CDR3 is 14 residues. The V gene's germline CDR1 is KGHDR and CDR2 SFDVKD. This chain's CDR3 is CATEGAVRTDTQYF. CDR3 DNA: TGTGCCACCGAGGGGGCGGTCAGAACAGATACGCAGTATTTT.

V gene TRBV15 combines with J gene TRBJ2-5, with D possibly matching TRBD1 (5 bases). V was shortened by 3 bases and J by 7 bases, with 12 bases between the two germline ends. Germline CDR1 and CDR2: LNHNV and YYDKDF (reference sequence). This CDR3 comprises 13 residues. CDR3 DNA sequence: TGTGCCACCAGCAGGGGGCCCTCCGGGACCCAGTACTTC. Protein product: CATSRGPSGTQYF.

The chain couples TRBV2 to TRBJ1-2; 8 bases match TRBD1. The CDR3 length is 14 residues. Germline V gene data show CDR1 as SNHLY and CDR2 as FYNNEI. Trimming at V came to 6 bases and at J to 4 bases, leaving 7 bases not matched to a gene. Here the CDR3 reads CASSGQGVVYGYTF. CDR3 DNA sequence: TGTGCCAGCAGCGGACAGGGTGTCGTCTATGGCTACACCTTC.

The CDR3 DNA follows: TGCAGCGTTGAAGAGGGGACTGGTGATACGCAGTATTTT. Translation gives CSVEEGTGDTQYF. The rearrangement links TRBV29-1 to TRBJ2-3; weak D call: TRBD2 (6 bases). Germline values: CDR1 SQVTM, CDR2 ANQGSEA. The CDR3 is made up of 13 amino acids. V was clipped by 0 bases and J by 6 bases, with 10 bases between them.

This clone came up a few times. V is TRBV7-9 and J is TRBJ2-1; 7 bases align to TRBD2. The CDR3 extends over 13 amino acids. Germline values: CDR1 SEHNR, CDR2 FQNEAQ (reference sequence). V shed 8 bases and J 6 bases; nucleotides not matched to a gene: 7. The CDR3 coding sequence is TGTGCCAGCGGGCTAGCGGAGGGCAATGAGCAGTTCTTC. It specifies CASGLAEGNEQFF.

V gene TRBV7-9 combines with J gene TRBJ1-2; 7 bases map to TRBD1. Germline assignment: CDR1 SEHNR and CDR2 FQNEAQ (reference sequence). The CDR3 is 13 residues long. V was clipped by 7 bases and J by 3 bases; unmatched bases: 5. CDR3 protein: CASTTTGDYGYTF. The CDR3 DNA sequence: TGTGCCAGCACCACCACAGGGGACTATGGCTACACCTTC.

The chain is built from TRBV19 and TRBJ1-5; the D gene is possibly TRBD1 (6 bases). This CDR3 region has 16 residues. Trimming took off 5 bases at V and 1 base at J, with 15 bases between the two ends. The germline CDR1 and CDR2 sequences are LNHDA and SQIVND (reference sequence). CDR3 sequence (DNA): TGTGCCAGTAGTCCGGACAGCCATCTCAGCAATCAGCCCCAGCATTTT. Its protein is CASSPDSHLSNQPQHF.